This entry describes one TCR beta chain. Its antigen is not identified. CDR1 SGHTA and CDR2 FQGNSA come from the germline V gene. CDR3 size: 13 residues. V was cut by 3 bases and J by 8 bases, with 13 bases left in between. This record belongs to a study of T cell responses to AZD1222 COVID-19 vaccine. Study conclusions and caveats: Two AZD1222 doses significantly raised spike-specific TCR breadth and depth over controls. Close to half of spike-specific TCRs reportedly recognize unmutated variant regions.

Sequencing was performed with immunoSEQ multiplex PCR; in TCRdb, only in-frame clones are kept and a portion is missing. The sample records 180,000 or so clones, 85% to 95% being singletons. The source of this sequence is an adult in good health. This chain connects TRBV7-2 to TRBJ1-2; D is perhaps TRBD1 (5 bases). Material: peripheral blood, obtained on day 0 of AZD1222 vaccination. DNA of the CDR3: TGTGCCAGCAGCTTTGGGGGGTCTGGGGGCTACACCTTC. Protein: CASSFGGSGGYTF.